These T cell receptor beta chains were read from a single sample in a study of Graves' ophthalmopathy and Graves' hyperthyroidism. TCRdb passed the multiplex PCR reads through MiXCR, listing each CDR3 protein once. The data show about 410,000 distinct CDR3 sequences, about 17% seen once. The sequenced sample consisted of peripheral blood. These receptors were taken from a woman aged 18-29 years with Graves' ophthalmopathy. CDR3s include the opening cysteine and the closing phenylalanine or tryptophan. A D gene is named only where the DNA matches it firmly. Only part of the rows carry a size: once, few, many, or a class if the clone is expanded.

j_call: TRBJ2-4; d_call: NA; clone_size: many; v_call: TRBV14; cdr3_nt: TGTGCCAGCAGCCAATTTCGAGGGCAGTCAGGAGGGAAAAACATTCAGTACTTC; cdr3_aa: CASSQFRGQSGGKNIQYF
j_call: TRBJ2-7; d_call: TRBD2; clone_size: NA; v_call: TRBV6-1; cdr3_nt: TGTGCCAGCAGTGAAATGGTCCGTGGGACTAGCGGGAGAATCGGCGAGCAGTACTTC; cdr3_aa: CASSEMVRGTSGRIGEQYF
j_call: TRBJ2-7; d_call: TRBD2; clone_size: many; v_call: TRBV19; cdr3_nt: TGTGCCAGTAGTATTTCGGTTCCGGGGGGGCAGTACTTC; cdr3_aa: CASSISVPGGQYF
j_call: TRBJ2-7; d_call: NA; clone_size: many; v_call: TRBV5-1; cdr3_nt: TGCGCCAGCAGTGGCTCCCACTACGAGCAGTACTTC; cdr3_aa: CASSGSHYEQYF
j_call: TRBJ2-7; d_call: TRBD1; clone_size: many; v_call: TRBV6-5; cdr3_nt: TGTGCCAGCAGGACGACAGGGGGCGTAGTCTACGAGCAGTACTTC; cdr3_aa: CASRTTGGVVYEQYF
j_call: TRBJ1-6; d_call: TRBD1; clone_size: NA; v_call: TRBV6-5; cdr3_nt: TGTGCCAGCAGTTACTCATGGACGGGACAGGGTTTATCTTCACCCCTCCACTTT; cdr3_aa: CASSYSWTGQGLSSPLHF
j_call: TRBJ1-5; d_call: TRBD1; clone_size: many; v_call: TRBV6-1; cdr3_nt: TGTGCCAGCAGTGTTGTTTCGACAGGGAGGAATCAGCCCCAGCATTTT; cdr3_aa: CASSVVSTGRNQPQHF
j_call: TRBJ1-6; d_call: NA; clone_size: many; v_call: TRBV20-1; cdr3_nt: TGCAGTGCTTTGCAGGGACATAATTCACCCCTCCACTTT; cdr3_aa: CSALQGHNSPLHF
j_call: TRBJ1-2; d_call: NA; clone_size: many; v_call: TRBV6-5; cdr3_nt: TGTGCCAGCAGTTACTCTACATTAGGTCTGGACTATGGCTACACCTTC; cdr3_aa: CASSYSTLGLDYGYTF
j_call: TRBJ2-3; d_call: NA; clone_size: many; v_call: TRBV29-1; cdr3_nt: TGCAGCATCACCTCCGGCTCCCAGGGAAGGAATACGCAGTATTTT; cdr3_aa: CSITSGSQGRNTQYF
j_call: TRBJ2-4; d_call: NA; clone_size: many; v_call: TRBV6-1; cdr3_nt: TGTGCCAGCACCCCGGGAAGGGCAGCTCTAGCCAAAAACATTCAGTACTTC; cdr3_aa: CASTPGRAALAKNIQYF
j_call: TRBJ2-5; d_call: NA; clone_size: NA; v_call: TRBV7-2; cdr3_nt: TGTGCCAGCAGCTTAGTGGCCCGGGGTCGGACGGAGACCCAGTACTTC; cdr3_aa: CASSLVARGRTETQYF
j_call: TRBJ2-7; d_call: NA; clone_size: many; v_call: TRBV11-2; cdr3_nt: TGTGCCAGCAGCTACGAAGTGACAGCCTACGAGCAGTACTTC; cdr3_aa: CASSYEVTAYEQYF
j_call: TRBJ1-6; d_call: TRBD1; clone_size: NA; v_call: TRBV6-1; cdr3_nt: TGTGCCAGCAAAAAAGGGGGACAGGGAACCTATAATTCACCCCTCCACTTT; cdr3_aa: CASKKGGQGTYNSPLHF
j_call: TRBJ1-6; d_call: NA; clone_size: many; v_call: TRBV7-2; cdr3_nt: TGTGCCAGCAGCTTGGGGCAGATCAATTCACCCCTCCACTTT; cdr3_aa: CASSLGQINSPLHF
j_call: TRBJ2-3; d_call: TRBD1; clone_size: many; v_call: TRBV7-3; cdr3_nt: TGTGCCAGCAGCTTGACAGGGAGCAGCACAGATACGCAGTATTTT; cdr3_aa: CASSLTGSSTDTQYF
j_call: TRBJ2-5; d_call: TRBD1; clone_size: NA; v_call: TRBV29-1; cdr3_nt: TGCAGCCCAAGTCCCGGGACAGGGACCCAGTACTTC; cdr3_aa: CSPSPGTGTQYF
j_call: TRBJ2-2; d_call: NA; clone_size: many; v_call: TRBV11-2; cdr3_nt: TGTGCCAGCAGCTTTACGAGGAAGGACACCGGGGAGCTGTTTTTT; cdr3_aa: CASSFTRKDTGELFF
j_call: TRBJ2-7; d_call: NA; clone_size: many; v_call: TRBV30; cdr3_nt: TGTGCCTGGAAATCGCGGGGAACCTACGAGCAGTACTTC; cdr3_aa: CAWKSRGTYEQYF
j_call: TRBJ2-3; d_call: NA; clone_size: many; v_call: TRBV28; cdr3_nt: TGTGCCAGCACCCGTCACGACCGCACAGATACGCAGTATTTT; cdr3_aa: CASTRHDRTDTQYF
j_call: TRBJ2-5; d_call: TRBD1; clone_size: few; v_call: TRBV13; cdr3_nt: TGTGCCAGCAGCTCCCCCTCCGGGACAGGGAGAAGAGAGACCCAGTACTTC; cdr3_aa: CASSSPSGTGRRETQYF
j_call: TRBJ1-1; d_call: TRBD1; clone_size: NA; v_call: TRBV7-2; cdr3_nt: TGTGCCAGCAGGACACAGGGGGCTACAGGGACTGAAGCTTTCTTT; cdr3_aa: CASRTQGATGTEAFF
j_call: TRBJ2-7; d_call: NA; clone_size: many; v_call: TRBV20-1; cdr3_nt: TGCAGTGCTAGAGCGATTTCTGGCTACGAGCAGTACTTC; cdr3_aa: CSARAISGYEQYF
j_call: TRBJ2-7; d_call: NA; clone_size: NA; v_call: TRBV12-3/TRBV12-4; cdr3_nt: TGTGCCAGCAGTCCACGGTCGACTGGCGGCCCCACCTACGAGCAGTACTTC; cdr3_aa: CASSPRSTGGPTYEQYF
j_call: TRBJ1-2; d_call: TRBD1; clone_size: many; v_call: TRBV28; cdr3_nt: TGTGCCAGCAGTTTATGGGACAGGGGATCCCCCTATCGCTATGGCTACACCTTC; cdr3_aa: CASSLWDRGSPYRYGYTF
j_call: TRBJ2-5; d_call: TRBD2; clone_size: NA; v_call: TRBV2; cdr3_nt: TGTGCCAGCAGTGAGGCTAGCGGGATTGAGACCCAGTACTTC; cdr3_aa: CASSEASGIETQYF
j_call: TRBJ2-5; d_call: NA; clone_size: NA; v_call: TRBV6-2/TRBV6-3; cdr3_nt: TGTGCCAGCATGTACGGTAAAGAGACCCAGTACTTC; cdr3_aa: CASMYGKETQYF
j_call: TRBJ2-7; d_call: TRBD1; clone_size: many; v_call: TRBV7-2; cdr3_nt: TGTGCCAGCAGCTTTCAGGGGGCGGCGGCCTACGAGCAGTACTTC; cdr3_aa: CASSFQGAAAYEQYF